Below are 26 T cell receptor beta chains sequenced from a single sample in a study of cytomegalovirus exposure and HLA in healthy donors (dated by TCRdb to the late 2010s). Libraries were made using the immunoSEQ multiplex PCR assay. For the multiplex PCR, a mixture combining 60 forward primers for TCR Vbeta segments and 13 reverse primers for TCR Jbeta segments was used. TCRdb re-hosts the immuneACCESS table, in-frame sequences only. Its copies lack some clones; in the studies checked, an unresolved V gene accounts for under half of them, and the cause for the rest is not known. Here the sample has about 31,000 clones; about 83% occur a single time. The ten largest clones take up 2.7% of the sample. Source material: PBMCs. These receptors came from a boy younger than 18 in good health and CMV-seronegative.

The chain combines TRBV7-9 with TRBJ1-5; maybe TRBD1 (5 bases). The CDR3 length is 15 residues. Trimming removed 3 bases at V and 4 bases at J, with 13 bases between. Germline V gives CDR1 SEHNR, CDR2 FQNEAQ (reference sequence). CDR3 in DNA: TGTGCCAGCAGCTTTGGCATTCAGGGTAATCAGCCCCAGCATTTT. It encodes CASSFGIQGNQPQHF.

This chain links TRBV6-1 with TRBJ1-5; D gene uncertain. The germline V gene has CDR1 MNHNS and CDR2 SASEGT. The CDR3 length is 15 residues. V was trimmed by 4 bases and J by 7 bases, leaving 17 bases between them. The CDR3 sequence: CASSGGVAEIQPQHF. CDR3 DNA sequence: TGTGCCAGCAGTGGGGGAGTGGCTGAGATCCAGCCCCAGCATTTT.

The V call is TRBV5-1, the J call TRBJ2-1; the match to TRBD2 covers 11 bases. With 4 bases clipped from V and 4 bases from J, the junction kept 4 bases outside the gene matches. Germline CDR1 is SGHRS and CDR2 is YFSETQ. This CDR3 region has 15 residues. The CDR3: CASSPTSGGYNEQFF. In DNA, the CDR3 is TGCGCCAGCAGCCCTACTAGCGGGGGTTACAATGAGCAGTTCTTC.

The rearrangement joins TRBV27 to TRBJ2-5, with 8 bases lining up with TRBD1. The ends lost 3 bases at V and 2 bases at J; junction bases unmatched: 2. The germline CDR1 and CDR2 sequences are MNHEY and SMNVEV (reference sequence). The CDR3 has 14 residues. The CDR3 nucleotides are TGTGCCAGCAGTTTGACAGGGGAGCAAGAGACCCAGTACTTC. Translating gives CASSLTGEQETQYF.

The chain recombines TRBV7-6 with TRBJ2-1; a possible D gene is TRBD2 (6 bases). Germline-derived CDR1 and CDR2 are SGHVS and FNYEAQ. Trimming took 5 bases from V and 0 from J, leaving 11 bases between them. The CDR3 has 15 residues. CDR3 in amino acids: CASSRDGGSYNEQFF. The CDR3 DNA follows: TGTGCCAGCAGCAGGGACGGGGGCTCCTACAATGAGCAGTTCTTC. The complete variable domain, with remaining parts taken from reference TRBV7-6 and TRBJ2-1, reads GAGVSQSPRYKVTKRGQDVALRCDPISGHVSLYWYRQALGQGPEFLTYFNYEAQQDKSGLPNDRFSAERPEGSISTLTIQRTEQRDSAMYRCASSRDGGSYNEQFFGPGTRLTVL.

The chain uses TRBV13 and TRBJ2-7, with 11 bases aligning to TRBD1. The CDR3 sequence is 15 residues long. V gave up 5 bases and J gave up 2 bases; unmatched junction bases: 5. Germline CDR1 PRHDT, CDR2 FYEKMQ (reference sequence). The CDR3 DNA reads TGTGCCAGCAGCCCGGGGACAGGGGGGGCCTACGAGCAGTACTTC. This codes for CASSPGTGGAYEQYF.

The J gene is TRBJ2-2, the V gene TRBV11-1, with D possibly matching TRBD1 (6 bases). V lost 5 bases to trimming and J lost 5 bases, with 18 bases between them. Germline V lookup: CDR1 SGHAT, CDR2 FQDESV (reference sequence). The CDR3 is 16 amino acids. The CDR3 region is CASSLTTKTGTGELFF. DNA for the CDR3: TGTGCCAGCAGCCTCACGACTAAAACAGGGACCGGGGAGCTGTTTTTT.

The chain recombines TRBV4-1 with TRBJ2-1; 8 bases align to TRBD2. CDR1 and CDR2 from the germline V gene are MGHRA and YSYEKL. The CDR3 spans 16 residues. V was clipped by 1 base and J by 5 bases; unmatched bases: 7. CDR3: CASSQASGTRNNEQFF. DNA for the CDR3: TGCGCCAGCAGCCAAGCTTCCGGGACTAGAAACAATGAGCAGTTCTTC.

The V call is TRBV1, the J call TRBJ1-2. TRBV1 represents a pseudogene. The length of the CDR3 is 13 residues. The CDR3 loop is CTSSQVVARGYTF. The CDR3, as DNA: TGCACCAGCAGCCAAGTCGTCGCTCGGGGCTACACCTTC.

This chain connects TRBV10-3 to TRBJ2-3; D is ambiguous. CDR3 length equals 14 residues. Germline assignment: CDR1 ENHRY and CDR2 SYGVKD. V lost 0 bases and J 5 bases, leaving 9 bases between the germline ends. CDR3 protein: CAISESRVGDTQYF. The CDR3 DNA sequence: TGTGCCATCAGTGAGTCTCGGGTTGGAGATACGCAGTATTTT.

This chain uses TRBV2 with TRBJ1-1; 11 nucleotides align to TRBD1. This CDR3 region has 15 residues. V dropped 6 bases and J dropped 5; count of bases not matched to a gene: 8. Germline loops: CDR1 SNHLY, CDR2 FYNNEI. In DNA form, the CDR3 reads TGTGCCAGCAGCGCTAGGGGACAGGGGGAGACTGAAGCTTTCTTT. The encoded protein is CASSARGQGETEAFF. Filled out from reference TRBV2 and TRBJ1-1, the complete variable domain reads EPEVTQTPSHQVTQMGQEVILRCVPISNHLYFYWYRQILGQKVEFLVSFYNNEISEKSEIFDDQFSVERPDGSNFTLKIRSTKLEDSAMYFCASSARGQGETEAFFGQGTRLTVV.

V usage is TRBV10-2 and J usage is TRBJ2-7; possible D gene TRBD1, 5 bases. CDR3 length: 13 amino acids. Germline V CDR1 and CDR2: WSHSY, SAAADI. V was pared by 4 bases and J by 3 bases, with 10 bases between. This chain's CDR3 is CASSVDRLYEQYF. CDR3 bases: TGCGCCAGCAGTGTTGACAGACTCTACGAGCAGTACTTC.

A word on this clone: The same CDR3 is also encoded by other DNA sequences in this sample. The J gene is TRBJ1-4, the V gene TRBV19; no clear D. The CDR3 is made up of 15 amino acids. V dropped 3 bases and J dropped 8 bases, with 16 bases sitting between them. CDR1 and CDR2 from the germline V gene are LNHDA and SQIVND (reference sequence). The CDR3 spells CASSIVGVGPEKLFF. For the CDR3, the DNA is TGTGCCAGTAGTATCGTAGGTGTTGGGCCCGAAAAACTGTTTTTT.

This clone was recorded a few times. CDR3 DNA: TGTGCCAGCAGTTCCGACAGGACTGGAACCTACGAGCAGTACTTC. Translated: CASSSDRTGTYEQYF. The V and J genes are TRBV6-6 and TRBJ2-7; D perhaps matches TRBD1 (6 bases). The CDR3 covers 15 residues. Trimming removed 4 bases from V and 2 bases from J, with 15 bases in between. Germline CDR1 reads MNHNY; CDR2 reads SVGAGI (reference sequence).

The chain uses TRBV18 and TRBJ1-2, with D maybe TRBD1 (6 bases). The CDR3 has 14 amino acids. Germline V gene lookup returns CDR1 KGHSH and CDR2 LQKENI. The V end lost 1 base, the J end lost 8 bases, and 14 bases lay between the germline ends. CDR3 region: CASSPLETGSGYTF. CDR3 in DNA: TGTGCCAGCTCACCACTAGAAACAGGGAGCGGCTACACCTTC.

Only a few counts were recorded for this clone. The chain combines TRBV6-5 with TRBJ1-4, with a weak D call TRBD1 (6 bases). The V gene's germline CDR1 is MNHEY and CDR2 SVGAGI. V was shortened by 5 bases and J by 5 bases, with 12 bases between the two germline ends. The length of the CDR3 is 14 residues. The CDR3 sequence: CASSVLGGNEKLFF. In DNA, the CDR3 is TGTGCCAGCAGTGTTTTAGGGGGAAATGAAAAACTGTTTTTT.

The chain carries TRBV7-9 and TRBJ2-5; D uncertain. Germline V gene data show CDR1 as SEHNR and CDR2 as FQNEAQ (reference sequence). The CDR3 is made up of 13 amino acids. The ends were cut back, 5 bases at V and 1 base at J, with 8 bases in the middle. In DNA form, the CDR3 reads TGTGCCAGCAGCGCAGGTCTCCAAGAGACCCAGTACTTC. This encodes CASSAGLQETQYF. Complete variable domain (other parts from reference TRBV7-9 and TRBJ2-5): DTGVSQNPRHKITKRGQNVTFRCDPISEHNRLYWYRQTLGQGPEFLTYFQNEAQLEKSRLLSDRFSAERPKGSFSTLEIQRTEQGDSAMYLCASSAGLQETQYFGPGTRLLVL.

The chain couples TRBV27 to TRBJ2-3, with a weak D call TRBD1 (6 bases). CDR3 length: 15 amino acids. Trimming took off 5 bases at V and 0 bases at J, with 12 bases between the two ends. Germline assignment: CDR1 MNHEY and CDR2 SMNVEV (reference sequence). CDR3 DNA: TGTGCCAGCAGTCCCCGGACAGCTAGCACAGATACGCAGTATTTT. Its protein is CASSPRTASTDTQYF.

CDR3 region: CASSLATYNEQFF. CDR3 nucleotides: TGTGCCAGCAGCTTAGCCACCTACAATGAGCAGTTCTTC. The chain joins TRBV11-3 to TRBJ2-1; D is unclear. V was pared by 1 base and J by 2 bases, with 3 bases between. Germline CDR1 and CDR2: SGHNT and YENEEA. The CDR3 contains 13 residues.

This clone was observed a single time. The chain joins TRBV6-6 to TRBJ1-2; 7 bases are shared with TRBD1. This CDR3 is 14 amino acids long. Losses at the gene ends were 5 bases for V and 2 bases for J; bases not matched to a gene: 5. Germline V gene sequence: CDR1 MNHNY, CDR2 SVGAGI (reference sequence). The CDR3 is CASSSETGNYGYTF. The CDR3 DNA reads as TGTGCCAGCAGTAGCGAGACAGGGAACTATGGCTACACCTTC.

The chain joins TRBV9 to TRBJ2-7, with TRBD1 as a possible D gene (6 bases). V lost 1 base and J lost 2, with 10 bases in between. The CDR3 totals 14 residues. Looked up from germline, CDR1 is SGDLS and CDR2 is YYNGEE. CDR3 sequence: CASSVRDIAYEQYF. The CDR3 DNA reads as TGTGCCAGCAGCGTACGGGACATCGCCTACGAGCAGTACTTC.

This clone was seen a single time. V is TRBV7-9 and J is TRBJ1-6; the match to TRBD1 covers 7 bases. Trimming cost V 5 bases and J 9 bases; bases outside gene matches: 10. CDR1 and CDR2 (germline): SEHNR, FQNEAQ (reference sequence). The CDR3 runs 15 residues. Here the CDR3 DNA reads TGTGCCAGCAGCCTCACACAGGGGATGTCTTCACCCCTCCACTTT. It codes for CASSLTQGMSSPLHF.

This sequence joins TRBV5-1 and TRBJ2-7; no reliable D call. The CDR3 is 13 amino acids. V was clipped by 0 bases and J by 5 bases, with 9 bases between them. CDR1 SGHRS and CDR2 YFSETQ come from the germline V gene. For the CDR3, the DNA is TGCGCCAGCAGCTTGGTACAGTTAGACGAGCAGTACTTC. Translation: CASSLVQLDEQYF.

The chain is built from TRBV5-4 and TRBJ2-3; D is perhaps TRBD2 (7 bases). CDR3 length: 17 residues. Trimming pared 5 bases from V and 2 bases from J, leaving 21 bases between. Germline V gene lookup returns CDR1 SGHNT and CDR2 YYREEE (reference sequence). CDR3 DNA sequence: TGTGCCAGCAGTATGGAGGGGGGGGGTTTAATCACAGATACGCAGTATTTT. The encoded protein is CASSMEGGGLITDTQYF.

The chain is built from TRBV7-8 and TRBJ2-7; 9 nucleotides line up with TRBD1. The J segment lost 0 bases and the V segment lost 5 bases, leaving 8 bases of the junction unmatched. The CDR3 sequence is 16 residues long. Germline values: CDR1 SGHVS, CDR2 FQNEAQ. The CDR3 is CASSLQTGGSSYEQYF. Written as DNA, the CDR3 is TGTGCCAGCAGCCTACAGACAGGGGGGTCCTCCTACGAGCAGTACTTC.

The rearrangement links TRBV6-1 to TRBJ1-4; D possibly corresponds to TRBD1 (6 bases). Trimming removed 6 bases at V and 8 bases at J, with 16 bases between. This CDR3 has 14 amino acids. Germline CDR1 is MNHNS and CDR2 is SASEGT. For the CDR3, the DNA is TGTGCCAGCAGCACAGGGTTGGAAGGGGAAAAACTGTTTTTT. Its protein is CASSTGLEGEKLFF.